These T cell receptor beta chains were read from a single sample in a study of T cell repertoires and HLA-DP antigens. TCRdb's copy holds only in-frame clones and misses some; the assay was immunoSEQ multiplex PCR. The sample consists of roughly 73,000 clones, about four fifths of them appearing once. Their cognate antigens are unknown. The sequencing sample was made of CD4+ T cells from PBMCs. The receptors shown here come from a man between 60 and 75 years old in good health and CMV-seronegative. Both conserved end residues are part of each CDR3. The order of the fields is V gene, J gene, CDR3 length, clone size, D gene, CDR3 DNA, CDR3 protein. A D gene is named only where the DNA matches it firmly. Size values are once, few and many counts, or a class for expanded clones, and some rows have none.

>TRBV30|TRBJ2-3|14|few|NA
TGTGCCTGGAGTGTGCAGGGAAGCACAGATACGCAGTATTTT
CAWSVQGSTDTQYF
>TRBV15|TRBJ2-2|15|NA|TRBD1
TGTGCCACCAGCCCACGACAGGGGGACACCGGGGAGCTGTTTTTT
CATSPRQGDTGELFF
>TRBV7-9|TRBJ2-3|14|NA|NA
TGTGCCAGCAGCTTGGGGTGGGGTACAGATACGCAGTATTTT
CASSLGWGTDTQYF
>TRBV7-6|TRBJ2-1|14|NA|TRBD2
TGTGCCAGCAGCTTACTAGCGGGAAAGAGTGAGCAGTTCTTC
CASSLLAGKSEQFF
>TRBV5-1|TRBJ2-6|17|NA|NA
TGCGCCAGCAGCAAAAGCCCACAGGGATCGGGGGCCAACGTCCTGACTTTC
CASSKSPQGSGANVLTF
>TRBV7-2|TRBJ2-1|15|NA|TRBD2
TGTGCCAGCAGGCCCGGGGGGGCGGGGTACAATGAGCAGTTCTTC
CASRPGGAGYNEQFF
>TRBV7-8|TRBJ1-4|16|NA|NA
TGTGCCAGCAGCTTAATGGGGGGGAGACCTAATGAAAAACTGTTTTTT
CASSLMGGRPNEKLFF
>TRBV6-6|TRBJ2-3|14|NA|TRBD2
TGTGCCAGCAGAACCGGGACTAACACAGATACGCAGTATTTT
CASRTGTNTDTQYF
>TRBV28|TRBJ1-2|16|few|NA
TGTGCCAGCAGCTCCCCCCGGGCAGGGTGGTTCTATGGCTACACCTTC
CASSSPRAGWFYGYTF
>TRBV7-8|TRBJ2-3|16|NA|NA
TGTGCCAGCAGCTTAGGTGCGGGGGCTAGCACAGATACGCAGTATTTT
CASSLGAGASTDTQYF
>TRBV27|TRBJ2-2|15|NA|NA
TGTGCCAGCAGTTTAAAGCAGGGACGTGCCGGGGAGCTGTTTTTT
CASSLKQGRAGELFF